This T cell receptor beta chain was identified during a study of T cell responses to AZD1222 COVID-19 vaccine. General study points: Only after the peak T cell response were repertoires sampled. Spike-specific TCR breadth and depth went up after people got two AZD1222 doses. Spike regions recognized by vaccine-associated CD4 TCRs spanned the protein, led by 160-218 and 743-854. Reports say nearly half of spike-specific TCRs go after unmutated variant regions.

Assay: immunoSEQ multiplex PCR; the TCRdb copy retains only in-frame clones and omits some. The sample lists around 97,000 clones, 80% to 95% occurring once. In the case of this clone: Its specificity is not known.

This CDR3 contains 16 residues. Trimming shortened V by 2 bases and J by 0 bases, and 12 bases separated the two germline ends. CDR1 SGDLS and CDR2 YYNGEE come from the germline V gene. The clonotype comes from an adult in good health. The J gene is TRBJ2-1, the V gene TRBV9; no clear D gene. Sequences were derived from peripheral blood, sampled on day 0 of AZD1222 vaccination. The CDR3 spells CASSVMGSSSYNEQFF. CDR3 bases: TGTGCCAGCAGCGTTATGGGCTCCAGCTCCTACAATGAGCAGTTCTTC.